This T cell receptor beta chain was documented in a study of blood T cell dynamics during melanoma immunotherapy. Germline-derived CDR1 and CDR2 are SEHNR and FQNEAQ (reference sequence). The V gene lost 1 base and the J gene lost 2 bases, with 18 bases spanning the gap. The length of the CDR3 is 17 residues. Time point reported: pre-treatment baseline. Blood was drawn before treatment and at week 3 after checkpoint blockade. Findings of the study overall: Whether repertoire-driving clones were melanoma-specific could not be determined.

A word on this clone: Its antigen is currently unknown.

Here immunoSEQ multiplex PCR was the method, and the copy in TCRdb shows in-frame clones only, minus some. This sample has about 8,500 clones, with roughly four fifths found just once. The sample was blood, taken from a patient treated with checkpoint blockade. The chain employs TRBV7-9 and TRBJ2-7; possibly TRBD2 for D (5 bases). This receptor was taken from a human donor with melanoma. The CDR3 bases are TGTGCCAGCAGCTTAGGAGCCGGCGGGCCAGCGGCCTACGAGCAGTACTTC. It yields the protein CASSLGAGGPAAYEQYF.